One sample yielded the 26 T cell receptor beta chains listed below, sequenced in a study of beta chain features in type 1 diabetes. The authors reverse transcribed all of the isolated RNA, so sequencing captured expressed TCRB transcripts. Method: immunoSEQ multiplex PCR; TCRdb's copy keeps in-frame clones and lacks some. The data hold some 360,000 clones, with roughly a fifth observed a single time. The specimen sequenced was naive CD4+ T cells from blood. These TCRs come from a woman under 30 in good health.

This clone was observed a handful of times. The chain employs TRBV5-1 and TRBJ2-2; D perhaps matches TRBD1 (6 bases). Trimming shortened V by 1 base and J by 4 bases, and 11 bases separated the two germline ends. Looked up from germline, CDR1 is SGHRS and CDR2 is YFSETQ. CDR3 size: 15 residues. CDR3 sequence reads: CASSLLQGLTGELFF. The DNA of the CDR3 is TGCGCCAGCAGCTTGTTACAGGGTCTCACCGGGGAGCTGTTTTTT.

V is TRBV9 and J is TRBJ2-1; possible D gene TRBD1, 5 bases. The germline V gene has CDR1 SGDLS and CDR2 YYNGEE. The CDR3 consists of 13 residues. V lost 3 bases and J 9 bases, leaving 13 bases between the germline ends. This chain's CDR3 is CASSARQLAEQFF. CDR3 in DNA: TGTGCCAGCAGCGCCCGACAGTTGGCTGAGCAGTTCTTC.

This clone came up a few times. The genes are TRBV7-2 and TRBJ1-5, with 8 bases identical to TRBD1. Germline V gene data show CDR1 as SGHTA and CDR2 as FQGNSA. CDR3 size: 15 residues. J lost 5 bases, V lost 2 bases, and 5 bases had no gene match. As DNA, the CDR3 is TGTGCCAGCAGCTTACGTGTGACAGGGGATCAGCCCCAGCATTTT. Protein sequence: CASSLRVTGDQPQHF.

This chain links TRBV2 with TRBJ2-7; no clear D gene. This CDR3 is 10 amino acids long. Deletions cut 8 bases from V and 4 bases from J, with 6 bases between. Germline V lookup: CDR1 SNHLY, CDR2 FYNNEI. CDR3 loop: CASPHYEQYF. The DNA for the CDR3 is TGTGCCAGCCCCCATTACGAGCAGTACTTC.

The chain employs TRBV11-1 and TRBJ2-7; 12 bases agree with TRBD2. Germline lookup yields CDR1 SGHAT and CDR2 FQDESV (reference sequence). The V and J ends lost 2 bases and 2 bases, in that order; junction bases with no gene match: 1. The CDR3 runs 15 residues. The CDR3: CASSLLAGGTYEQYF. CDR3 in DNA: TGTGCCAGCAGCTTACTAGCGGGAGGGACCTACGAGCAGTACTTC.

This chain links TRBV12-5 with TRBJ1-2; TRBD1 agrees at 9 bases. V gave up 5 bases and J gave up 4 bases; unmatched junction bases: 2. Germline CDR1 LGHNT, CDR2 FRNRAP. This CDR3 is 13 amino acids long. CDR3 region: CASGLGQGYGYTF. DNA for the CDR3: TGTGCTAGTGGTCTGGGACAGGGCTATGGCTACACCTTC.

The gene calls are TRBV6-6 and TRBJ2-3, with 9 positions matching TRBD1. CDR3 length: 13 residues. Per germline, CDR1 MNHNY and CDR2 SVGAGI (reference sequence). J gave up 14 bases and V 2 bases, and 8 bases lay outside the gene matches. CDR3 sequence reads: CASSYDRDRDGYF. The CDR3 region has the DNA TGTGCCAGCAGTTACGACCGGGACAGGGACGGGTATTTT.

V and J are TRBV6-5 and TRBJ1-2; D possibly corresponds to TRBD1 (5 bases). Trimming removed 5 bases from V and 7 bases from J, with 11 bases in between. The CDR3 sequence is 12 residues long. Germline loops: CDR1 MNHEY, CDR2 SVGAGI. As DNA, the CDR3 is TGTGCCAGCAGTCTTACAGGCGGTGGCTACACCTTC. The encoded protein is CASSLTGGGYTF.

The J gene is TRBJ2-2, the V gene TRBV5-4; 9 bases fit TRBD1. V trimming: 4 bases; J trimming: 10 bases; junction bases outside the gene matches: 5. The CDR3 covers 13 residues. Per the germline V gene, CDR1 is SGHNT and CDR2 is YYREEE (reference sequence). The CDR3: CASSIQGAPELFF. In DNA form, the CDR3 reads TGTGCCAGCAGCATACAGGGGGCGCCGGAGCTGTTTTTT.

CDR3: CASSPTHRQETQYF. The DNA of the CDR3 is TGTGCCAGCAGTCCCACCCACAGGCAAGAGACCCAGTACTTC. V and J are TRBV6-5 and TRBJ2-5; a weak D match, TRBD1 (5 bases). Germline CDR1 MNHEY, CDR2 SVGAGI. Trimming removed 5 bases from V and 2 bases from J, with 12 bases in between. The CDR3 loop spans 14 amino acids.

The sample holds a few counts of this clone. The V gene is TRBV27, the J gene TRBJ1-2; D perhaps matches TRBD1 (6 bases). V was shortened by 2 bases and J by 3 bases, with 10 bases between the two germline ends. Germline values: CDR1 MNHEY, CDR2 SMNVEV (reference sequence). CDR3 length: 14 amino acids. CDR3 region: CASSLQQGYYGYTF. CDR3 coding DNA: TGTGCCAGCAGTTTACAACAGGGTTACTATGGCTACACCTTC.

The genes are TRBV18 and TRBJ1-1; D is unresolved. From germline, CDR1 is KGHSH and CDR2 LQKENI. CDR3 length: 17 amino acids. V lost 2 bases, J lost 0 bases, and 16 bases lay in between. The CDR3 sequence is CASSPKEAALMNTEAFF. The CDR3 bases are TGTGCCAGCTCACCAAAGGAGGCAGCGCTCATGAACACTGAAGCTTTCTTT.

This clone was detected only a few times. The chain joins TRBV5-1 to TRBJ1-1; D is undetermined. The CDR3 has 13 residues. Trimming removed 5 bases from V and 3 bases from J, with 11 bases in between. Germline V lookup: CDR1 SGHRS, CDR2 YFSETQ. The CDR3 is CASSPGRDTEAFF. In nucleotides, the CDR3 is TGCGCCAGCAGTCCGGGGAGGGACACTGAAGCTTTCTTT.

This chain uses TRBV28 with TRBJ1-2; D is perhaps TRBD1 (5 bases). Germline V gene lookup returns CDR1 MDHEN and CDR2 SYDVKM. The V end was cut by 6 bases, the J end by 2 bases, with 10 bases between. This CDR3 region has 13 residues. CDR3 in amino acids: CASRSGLNYGYTF. In nucleotides, the CDR3 is TGTGCCAGCAGGTCAGGGTTGAACTATGGCTACACCTTC.

The chain is built from TRBV9 and TRBJ1-1; perhaps TRBD1 as D (6 bases). The CDR3 has 14 residues. V was pared by 0 bases and J by 9 bases, with 15 bases between. Germline values: CDR1 SGDLS, CDR2 YYNGEE. The CDR3 region is CASSVAGVGTKAFF. The DNA for the CDR3 is TGTGCCAGCAGCGTAGCCGGCGTGGGGACAAAAGCTTTCTTT. The full variable domain, its missing parts supplied by reference TRBV9 and TRBJ1-1, is DSGVTQTPKHLITATGQRVTLRCSPRSGDLSVYWYQQSLDQGLQFLIQYYNGEERAKGNILERFSAQQFPDLHSELNLSSLELGDSALYFCASSVAGVGTKAFFGQGTRLTVV.

This clone was picked up a small number of times. The chain recombines TRBV29-1 with TRBJ2-5, with D unclear. The CDR3 consists of 12 residues. Trimming stripped 5 bases from V and 1 base from J, with 8 bases between. Looked up from germline, CDR1 is SQVTM and CDR2 is ANQGSEA. The CDR3: CSVYTIQETQYF. As DNA, the CDR3 is TGCAGCGTTTATACTATCCAAGAGACCCAGTACTTC.

There are a few counts of this clone. The same CDR3 is also encoded by other DNA sequences in this sample. The CDR3 DNA reads as TGTGCCAGCTCACCGGGCCTGAACACTGAAGCTTTCTTT. Protein: CASSPGLNTEAFF. The gene calls are TRBV18 and TRBJ1-1; unclear D gene. The CDR3 totals 13 residues. CDR1 KGHSH and CDR2 LQKENI come from the germline V gene. The V gene lost 3 bases and the J gene lost 0 bases, with 5 bases spanning the gap.

J is TRBJ1-2 and V is TRBV6-1, with D unresolved. Looked up from germline, CDR1 is MNHNS and CDR2 is SASEGT. Between the trimmed V and J ends, which lost 5 bases and 2 bases, there was a span of 12 bases. CDR3 size: 14 residues. Written as DNA, the CDR3 is TGTGCCAGCAGTACTCAAGGGAGCAACTATGGCTACACCTTC. Its translation: CASSTQGSNYGYTF.

This chain joins TRBV29-1 and TRBJ1-2; tentatively, D is TRBD1 (6 bases). V lost 7 bases and J 8 bases, leaving 17 bases between the germline ends. The CDR3 consists of 12 residues. Germline loops: CDR1 SQVTM, CDR2 ANQGSEA. The CDR3 region has the DNA TGCAGCGCAGAAGACAGGTTTGACGGCTACACCTTC. Its protein is CSAEDRFDGYTF.

Comment on this clone: The sample carries other DNA sequences with the same CDR3. V is TRBV30 and J is TRBJ1-4; D is uncertain. CDR1 is GTSNPN and CDR2 is SVGIG in the germline V gene (reference sequence). The V and J ends lost 3 bases and 5 bases respectively, with 7 bases between them. The CDR3 has 12 residues. The CDR3 sequence is CAWRRGNEKLFF. The CDR3 nucleotides are TGTGCCTGGAGACGGGGAAATGAAAAACTGTTTTTT. The full variable domain, with the rest looked up from reference TRBV30 and TRBJ1-4, is SQTIHQWPATLVQPVGSPLSLECTVEGTSNPNLYWYRQAAGRGLQLLFYSVGIGQISSEVPQNLSASRPQDRQFILSSKKLLLSDSGFYLCAWRRGNEKLFFGSGTQLSVL.

V is TRBV5-1 and J is TRBJ2-3; 9 bases are shared with TRBD2. Germline V lookup: CDR1 SGHRS, CDR2 YFSETQ. CDR3 length equals 14 residues. V was pared by 6 bases and J by 0 bases, with 2 bases of the junction left unmatched. CDR3 DNA: TGCGCCAGCAAGACTAGCGGAAGCACAGATACGCAGTATTTT. Amino acids: CASKTSGSTDTQYF.

The V call is TRBV9, the J call TRBJ2-5; the D gene is possibly TRBD2 (6 bases). Germline lookup yields CDR1 SGDLS and CDR2 YYNGEE. The ends were cut back, 3 bases at V and 3 bases at J, with 15 bases in the middle. The CDR3 is made up of 15 amino acids. The CDR3 here is CASSAVGLIKETQYF. CDR3 nucleotides: TGTGCCAGCAGCGCTGTGGGACTGATTAAAGAGACCCAGTACTTC.

CDR3 nucleotides: TGTGCCAGCACCCGAACAGGGTCCCGGTATGGCTACACCTTC. Its protein is CASTRTGSRYGYTF. The chain couples TRBV2 to TRBJ1-2, with D possibly being TRBD1 (6 bases). The germline gives CDR1 SNHLY, CDR2 FYNNEI. Trimming removed 7 bases at V and 5 bases at J, with 17 bases between. This CDR3 region has 14 residues.

The chain links TRBV29-1 to TRBJ2-7, with D tentatively TRBD1 (6 bases). Germline CDR1 SQVTM, CDR2 ANQGSEA. V dropped 4 bases and J dropped 2 bases, with 9 bases sitting between them. CDR3 length: 12 residues. The CDR3 loop reads CSVVGDTYEQYF. The CDR3 DNA sequence: TGCAGCGTTGTGGGGGACACCTACGAGCAGTACTTC.

The genes are TRBV7-2 and TRBJ1-2; 7 positions agree with TRBD1. V lost 4 bases to trimming and J lost 4 bases; unmatched junction nucleotides: 15. The CDR3 sequence is 17 residues long. The germline V gene encodes CDR1 SGHTA and CDR2 FQGNSA. CDR3 protein: CASSSTRRDRFSYGYTF. DNA of the CDR3: TGTGCCAGCAGCTCGACGCGCCGGGACAGATTTTCCTATGGCTACACCTTC.

This clone occurred a few times. The chain employs TRBV7-2 and TRBJ2-7, with 7 bases identical to TRBD1. The CDR3 contains 17 residues. With V trimmed by 0 bases and J by 2 bases, 10 bases remained unmatched. Germline CDR1 reads SGHTA; CDR2 reads FQGNSA. CDR3 nucleotides: TGTGCCAGCAGCTTAGCGCAGTCCGGGACAGTGCCCTACGAGCAGTACTTC. It encodes CASSLAQSGTVPYEQYF.